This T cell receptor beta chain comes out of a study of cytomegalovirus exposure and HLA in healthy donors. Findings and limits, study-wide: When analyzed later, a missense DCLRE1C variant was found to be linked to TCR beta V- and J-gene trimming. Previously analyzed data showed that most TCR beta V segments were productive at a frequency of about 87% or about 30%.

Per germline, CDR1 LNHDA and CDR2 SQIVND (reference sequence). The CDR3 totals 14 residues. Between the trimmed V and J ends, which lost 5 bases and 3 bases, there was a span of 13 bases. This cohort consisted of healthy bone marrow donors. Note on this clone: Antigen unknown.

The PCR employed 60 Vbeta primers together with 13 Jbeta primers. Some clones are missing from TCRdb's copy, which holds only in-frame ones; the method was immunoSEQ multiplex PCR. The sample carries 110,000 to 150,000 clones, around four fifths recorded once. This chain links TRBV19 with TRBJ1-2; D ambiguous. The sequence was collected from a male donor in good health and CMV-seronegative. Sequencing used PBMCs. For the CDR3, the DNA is TGTGCCAGTAGTGATCTCGCCAGGCACTATGGCTACACCTTC. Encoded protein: CASSDLARHYGYTF.